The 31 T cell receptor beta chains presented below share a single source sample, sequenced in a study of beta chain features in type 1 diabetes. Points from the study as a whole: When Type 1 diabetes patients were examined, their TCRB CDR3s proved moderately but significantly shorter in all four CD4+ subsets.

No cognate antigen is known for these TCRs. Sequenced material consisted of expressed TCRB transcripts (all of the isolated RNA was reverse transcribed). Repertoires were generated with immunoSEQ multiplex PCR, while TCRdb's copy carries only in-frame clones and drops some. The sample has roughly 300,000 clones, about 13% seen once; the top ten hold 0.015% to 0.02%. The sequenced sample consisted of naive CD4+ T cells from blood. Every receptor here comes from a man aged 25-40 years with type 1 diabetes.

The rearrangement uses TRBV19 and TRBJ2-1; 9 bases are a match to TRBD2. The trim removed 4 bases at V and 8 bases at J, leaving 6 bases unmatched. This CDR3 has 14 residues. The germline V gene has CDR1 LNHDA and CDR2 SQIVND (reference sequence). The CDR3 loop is CASSTGTSFHEQFF. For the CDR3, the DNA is TGTGCCAGTAGTACCGGGACTAGCTTCCATGAGCAGTTCTTC.

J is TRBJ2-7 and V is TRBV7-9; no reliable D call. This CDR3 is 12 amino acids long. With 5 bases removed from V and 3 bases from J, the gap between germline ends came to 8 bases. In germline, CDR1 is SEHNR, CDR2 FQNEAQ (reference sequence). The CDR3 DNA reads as TGTGCCAGCAGCACGGGTATCTACGAGCAGTACTTC. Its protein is CASSTGIYEQYF.

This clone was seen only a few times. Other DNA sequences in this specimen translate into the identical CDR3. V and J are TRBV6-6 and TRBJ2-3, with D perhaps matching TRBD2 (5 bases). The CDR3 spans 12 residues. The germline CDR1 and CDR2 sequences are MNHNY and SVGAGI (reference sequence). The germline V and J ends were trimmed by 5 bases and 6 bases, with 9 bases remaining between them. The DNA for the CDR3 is TGTGCCAGCAGTGTCAGAGGGGATACGCAGTATTTT. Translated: CASSVRGDTQYF.

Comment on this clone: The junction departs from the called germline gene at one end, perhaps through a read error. CDR3 in amino acids: CTTSRVLAGRLDYGYTF. The CDR3 region has the DNA TGTACCACCAGCAGAGTCTTGGCAGGTCGCTTGGACTATGGCTACACCTTC. The J gene is TRBJ1-2, the V gene TRBV15; no reliable D call. Germline CDR1 reads LNHNV; CDR2 reads YYDKDF (reference sequence). The length of the CDR3 is 17 residues.

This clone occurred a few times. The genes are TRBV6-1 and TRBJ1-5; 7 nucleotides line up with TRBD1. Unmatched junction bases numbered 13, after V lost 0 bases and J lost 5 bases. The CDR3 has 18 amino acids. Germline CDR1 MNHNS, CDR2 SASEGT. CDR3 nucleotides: TGTGCCAGCAGTGAAGCCCTTAGACAGGGCGTATATCATCAGCCCCAGCATTTT. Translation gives CASSEALRQGVYHQPQHF.

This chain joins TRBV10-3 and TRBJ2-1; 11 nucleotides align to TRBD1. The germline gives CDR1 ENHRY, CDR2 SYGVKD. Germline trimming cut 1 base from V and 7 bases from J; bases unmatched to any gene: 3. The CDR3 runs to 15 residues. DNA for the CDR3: TGTGCCATCAGTGAGTTGGGACAGGGGGTTAATGAGCAGTTCTTC. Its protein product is CAISELGQGVNEQFF.

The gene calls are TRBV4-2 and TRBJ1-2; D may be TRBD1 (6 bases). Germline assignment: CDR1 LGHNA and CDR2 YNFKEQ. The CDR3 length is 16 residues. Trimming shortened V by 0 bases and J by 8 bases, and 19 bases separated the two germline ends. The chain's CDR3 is CASSQDYSGQKHGYTF. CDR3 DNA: TGTGCCAGCAGCCAAGATTACTCCGGACAGAAGCACGGCTACACCTTC.

The CDR3 loop reads CASSTSGRENQPQHF. CDR3 DNA sequence: TGTGCCAGCAGCACATCCGGACGGGAAAATCAGCCCCAGCATTTT. The chain joins TRBV2 to TRBJ1-5; D is unresolved. This CDR3 has 15 residues. The germline V and J ends were trimmed by 6 bases and 4 bases, with 16 bases remaining between them. CDR1 is SNHLY, CDR2 FYNNEI, per germline.

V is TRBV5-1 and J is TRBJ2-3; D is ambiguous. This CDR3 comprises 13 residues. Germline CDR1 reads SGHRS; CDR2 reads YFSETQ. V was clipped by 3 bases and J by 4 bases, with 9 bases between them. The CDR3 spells CASSSRIPDTQYF. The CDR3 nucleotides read TGCGCCAGCAGCTCGCGGATTCCAGATACGCAGTATTTT. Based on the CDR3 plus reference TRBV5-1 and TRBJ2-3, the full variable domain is KAGVTQTPRYLIKTRGQQVTLSCSPISGHRSVSWYQQTPGQGLQFLFEYFSETQRNKGNFPGRFSGRQFSNSRSEMNVSTLELGDSALYLCASSSRIPDTQYFGPGTRLTVL.

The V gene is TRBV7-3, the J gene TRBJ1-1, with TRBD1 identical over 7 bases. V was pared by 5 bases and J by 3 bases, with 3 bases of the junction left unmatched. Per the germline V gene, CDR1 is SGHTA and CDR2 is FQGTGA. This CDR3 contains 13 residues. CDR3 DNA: TGTGCCAGCAGCGCCGACAGGGACACTGAAGCTTTCTTT. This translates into CASSADRDTEAFF.

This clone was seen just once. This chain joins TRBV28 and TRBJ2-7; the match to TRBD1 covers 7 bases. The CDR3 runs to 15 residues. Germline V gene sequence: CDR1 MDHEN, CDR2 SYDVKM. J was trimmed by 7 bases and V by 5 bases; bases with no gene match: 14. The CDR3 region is CASSGGATGVSEQYF. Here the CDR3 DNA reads TGTGCCAGCAGTGGTGGGGCAACAGGGGTTAGTGAGCAGTACTTC.

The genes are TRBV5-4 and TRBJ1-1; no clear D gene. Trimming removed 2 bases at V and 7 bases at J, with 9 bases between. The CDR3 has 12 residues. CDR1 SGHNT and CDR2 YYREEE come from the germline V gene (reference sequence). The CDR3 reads CASSFSVGEAFF. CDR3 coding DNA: TGTGCCAGCAGCTTTTCGGTCGGTGAAGCTTTCTTT.

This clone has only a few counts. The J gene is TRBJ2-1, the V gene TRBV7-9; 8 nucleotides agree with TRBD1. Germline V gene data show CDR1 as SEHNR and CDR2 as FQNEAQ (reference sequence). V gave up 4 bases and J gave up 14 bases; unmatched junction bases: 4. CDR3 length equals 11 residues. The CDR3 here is CASSSTTGEFF. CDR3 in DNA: TGTGCCAGCAGCTCTACGACAGGGGAGTTCTTC.

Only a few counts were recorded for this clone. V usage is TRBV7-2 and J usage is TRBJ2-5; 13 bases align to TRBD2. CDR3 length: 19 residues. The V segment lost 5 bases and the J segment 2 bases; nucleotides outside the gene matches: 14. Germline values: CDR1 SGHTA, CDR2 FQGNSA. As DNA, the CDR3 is TGTGCCAGCAGCCGTACCGGGACTAGCGGGACCGCTGGGCAAGAGACCCAGTACTTC. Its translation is CASSRTGTSGTAGQETQYF.

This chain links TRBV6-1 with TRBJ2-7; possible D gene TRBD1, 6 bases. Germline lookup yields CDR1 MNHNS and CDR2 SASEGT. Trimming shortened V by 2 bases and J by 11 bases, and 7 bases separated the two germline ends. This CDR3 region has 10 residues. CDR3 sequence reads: CASSEQGKYF. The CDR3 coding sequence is TGTGCCAGCAGTGAACAGGGGAAGTACTTC.

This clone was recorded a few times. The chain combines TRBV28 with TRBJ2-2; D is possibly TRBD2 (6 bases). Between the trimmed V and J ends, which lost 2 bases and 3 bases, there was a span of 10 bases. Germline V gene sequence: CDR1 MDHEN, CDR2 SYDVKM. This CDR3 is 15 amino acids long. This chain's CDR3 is CASSLAGLYTGELFF. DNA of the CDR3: TGTGCCAGCAGTTTAGCGGGGTTGTACACCGGGGAGCTGTTTTTT.

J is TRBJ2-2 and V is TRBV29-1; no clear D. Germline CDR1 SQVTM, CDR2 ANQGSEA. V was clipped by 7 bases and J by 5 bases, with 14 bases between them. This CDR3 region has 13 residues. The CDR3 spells CSALYFTTGELFF. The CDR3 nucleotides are TGCAGCGCTTTGTACTTTACTACCGGGGAGCTGTTTTTT.

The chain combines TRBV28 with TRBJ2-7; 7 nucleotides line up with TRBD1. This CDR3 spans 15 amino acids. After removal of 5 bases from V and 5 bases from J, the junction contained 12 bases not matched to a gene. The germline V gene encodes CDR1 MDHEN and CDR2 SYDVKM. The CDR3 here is CASSPVGTAVNEQYF. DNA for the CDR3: TGTGCCAGCAGTCCCGTCGGGACAGCAGTAAACGAGCAGTACTTC.

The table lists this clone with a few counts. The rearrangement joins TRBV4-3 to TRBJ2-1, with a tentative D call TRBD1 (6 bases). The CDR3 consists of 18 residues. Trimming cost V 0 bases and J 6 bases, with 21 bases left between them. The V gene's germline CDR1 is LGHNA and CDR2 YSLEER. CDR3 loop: CASSQEWGHRGRRNEQFF. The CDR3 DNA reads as TGCGCCAGCAGCCAAGAGTGGGGGCATAGGGGTCGGCGCAATGAGCAGTTCTTC.

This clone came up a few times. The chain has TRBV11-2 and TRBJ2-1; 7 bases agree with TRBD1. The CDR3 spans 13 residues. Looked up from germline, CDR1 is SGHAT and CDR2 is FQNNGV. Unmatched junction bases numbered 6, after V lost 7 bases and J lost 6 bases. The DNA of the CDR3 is TGTGCCAGCACGGACAGGACAAGCAATGAGCAGTTCTTC. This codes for CASTDRTSNEQFF.

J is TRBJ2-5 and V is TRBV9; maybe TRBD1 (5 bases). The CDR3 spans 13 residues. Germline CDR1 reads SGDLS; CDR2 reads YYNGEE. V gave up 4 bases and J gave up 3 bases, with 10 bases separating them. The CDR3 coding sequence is TGTGCCAGCAGCTCGGACATCGAAGAGACCCAGTACTTC. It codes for CASSSDIEETQYF.

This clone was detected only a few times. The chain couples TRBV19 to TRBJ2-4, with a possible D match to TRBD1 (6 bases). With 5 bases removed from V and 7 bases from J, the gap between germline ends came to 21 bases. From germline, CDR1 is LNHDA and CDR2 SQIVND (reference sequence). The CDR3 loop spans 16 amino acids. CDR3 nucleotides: TGTGCCAGTAGTCGTACAGGGCAGATGTGGGGGAACATTCAGTACTTC. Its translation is CASSRTGQMWGNIQYF.

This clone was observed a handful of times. This CDR3 is CASSVGEFQETQYF. CDR3 in DNA: TGTGCCAGCAGCGTCGGAGAATTCCAAGAGACCCAGTACTTC. V gene TRBV9 combines with J gene TRBJ2-5; the D is unclear. Trimming took 2 bases from V and 1 from J, leaving 9 bases between them. The CDR3 runs to 14 residues. The V gene's germline CDR1 is SGDLS and CDR2 YYNGEE.

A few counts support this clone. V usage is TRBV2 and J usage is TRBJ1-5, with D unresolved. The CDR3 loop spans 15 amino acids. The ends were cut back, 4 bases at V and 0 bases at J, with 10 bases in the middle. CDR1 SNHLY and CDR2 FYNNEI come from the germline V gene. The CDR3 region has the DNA TGTGCCAGCAGTGGCCAGGTGAATAGCAATCAGCCCCAGCATTTT. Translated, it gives CASSGQVNSNQPQHF.

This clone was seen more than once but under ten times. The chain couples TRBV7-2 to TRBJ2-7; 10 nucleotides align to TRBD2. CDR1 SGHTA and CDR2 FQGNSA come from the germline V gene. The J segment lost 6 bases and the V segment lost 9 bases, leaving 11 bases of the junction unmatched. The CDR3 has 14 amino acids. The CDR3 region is CARGFLAGVFEQYF. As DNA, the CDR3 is TGTGCCAGGGGATTTCTAGCGGGAGTTTTCGAGCAGTACTTC.

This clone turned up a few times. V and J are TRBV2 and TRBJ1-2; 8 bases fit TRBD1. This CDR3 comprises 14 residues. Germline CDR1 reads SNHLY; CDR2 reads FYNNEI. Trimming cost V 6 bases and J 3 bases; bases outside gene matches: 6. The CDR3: CASRPDRGDYGYTF. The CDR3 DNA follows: TGTGCCAGCAGACCCGACAGGGGAGACTATGGCTACACCTTC.

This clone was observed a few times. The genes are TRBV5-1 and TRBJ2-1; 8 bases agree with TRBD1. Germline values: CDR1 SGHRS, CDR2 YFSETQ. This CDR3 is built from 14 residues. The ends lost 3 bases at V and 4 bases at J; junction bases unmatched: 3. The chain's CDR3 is CASSWTGSYNEQFF. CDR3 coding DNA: TGCGCCAGCAGCTGGACAGGGAGTTACAATGAGCAGTTCTTC.

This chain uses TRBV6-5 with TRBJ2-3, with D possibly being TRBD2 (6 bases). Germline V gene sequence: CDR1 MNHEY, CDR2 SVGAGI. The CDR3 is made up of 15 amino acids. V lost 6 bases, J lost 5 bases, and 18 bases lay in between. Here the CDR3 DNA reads TGTGCCAGCAGACGGGACTCGGCCGTGGTAGATACGCAGTATTTT. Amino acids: CASRRDSAVVDTQYF.

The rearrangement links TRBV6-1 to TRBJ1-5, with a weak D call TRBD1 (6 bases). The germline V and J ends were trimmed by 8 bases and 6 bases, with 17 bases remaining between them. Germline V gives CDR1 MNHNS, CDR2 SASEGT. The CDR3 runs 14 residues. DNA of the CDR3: TGTGCCAGCGTCTCCCTACAGGGTGGTCAGCCCCAGCATTTT. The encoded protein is CASVSLQGGQPQHF.

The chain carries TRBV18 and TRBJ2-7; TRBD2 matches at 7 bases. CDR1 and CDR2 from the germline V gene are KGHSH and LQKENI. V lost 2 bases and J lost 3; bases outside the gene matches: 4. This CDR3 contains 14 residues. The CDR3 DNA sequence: TGTGCCAGCTCACCAAGTACTAGCGTCTACGAGCAGTACTTC. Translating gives CASSPSTSVYEQYF.

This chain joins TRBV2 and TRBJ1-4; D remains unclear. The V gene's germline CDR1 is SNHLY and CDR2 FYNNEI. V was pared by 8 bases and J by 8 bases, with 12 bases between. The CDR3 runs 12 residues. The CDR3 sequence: CASAGIGEKLFF. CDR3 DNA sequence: TGTGCCAGCGCGGGGATTGGGGAAAAACTGTTTTTT.